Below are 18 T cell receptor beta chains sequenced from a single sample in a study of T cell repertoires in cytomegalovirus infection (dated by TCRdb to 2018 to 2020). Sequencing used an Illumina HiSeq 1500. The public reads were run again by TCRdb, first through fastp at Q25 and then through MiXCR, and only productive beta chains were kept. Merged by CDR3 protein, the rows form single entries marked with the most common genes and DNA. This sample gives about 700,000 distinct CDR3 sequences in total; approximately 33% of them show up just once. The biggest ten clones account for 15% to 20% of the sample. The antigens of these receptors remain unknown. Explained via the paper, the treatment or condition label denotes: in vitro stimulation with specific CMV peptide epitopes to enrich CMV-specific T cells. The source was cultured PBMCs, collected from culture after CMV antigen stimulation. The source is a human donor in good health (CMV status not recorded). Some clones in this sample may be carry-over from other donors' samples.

CDR3 loop: CSAADNPDEQYF. The CDR3 DNA sequence: TGCAGTGCTGCGGACAACCCCGACGAGCAGTACTTC. J is TRBJ2-7 and V is TRBV20-1; D is possibly TRBD1 (5 bases). Trimming cost V 5 bases and J 5 bases, with 13 bases left between them. The CDR3 has 12 amino acids. Germline V CDR1 and CDR2: DFQATT, SNEGSKA (reference sequence).

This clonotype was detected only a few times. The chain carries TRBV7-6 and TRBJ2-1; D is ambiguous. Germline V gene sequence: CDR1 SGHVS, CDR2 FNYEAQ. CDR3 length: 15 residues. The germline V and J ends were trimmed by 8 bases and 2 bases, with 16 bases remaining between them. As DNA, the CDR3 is TGTGCCAGCCGGCTTGGCTTAGGCCCCTACAATGAGCAGTTCTTC. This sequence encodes CASRLGLGPYNEQFF. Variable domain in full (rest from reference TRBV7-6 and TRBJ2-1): GAGVSQSPRYKVTKRGQDVALRCDPISGHVSLYWYRQALGQGPEFLTYFNYEAQQDKSGLPNDRFSAERPEGSISTLTIQRTEQRDSAMYRCASRLGLGPYNEQFFGPGTRLTVL.

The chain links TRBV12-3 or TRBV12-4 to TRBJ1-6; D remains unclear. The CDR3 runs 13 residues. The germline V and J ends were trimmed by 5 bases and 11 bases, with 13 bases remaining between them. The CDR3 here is CASSLNFETPLHF. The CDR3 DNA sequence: TGTGCCAGCAGTCTAAACTTTGAAACACCCCTCCACTTT.

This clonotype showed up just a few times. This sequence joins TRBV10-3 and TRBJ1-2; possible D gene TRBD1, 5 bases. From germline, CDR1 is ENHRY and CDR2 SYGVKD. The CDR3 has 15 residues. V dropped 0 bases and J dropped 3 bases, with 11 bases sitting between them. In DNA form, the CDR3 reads TGTGCCATCAGTGAGTCGGGGGGTTACGACTATGGCTACACCTTC. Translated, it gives CAISESGGYDYGYTF.

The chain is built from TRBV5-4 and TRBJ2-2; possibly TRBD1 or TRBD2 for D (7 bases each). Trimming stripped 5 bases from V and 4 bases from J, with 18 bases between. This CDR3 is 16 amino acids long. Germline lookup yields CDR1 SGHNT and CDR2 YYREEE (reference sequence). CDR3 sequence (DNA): TGTGCCAGCAGATCTGCCGGGGAGGGGGCCACCGGGGAGCTGTTTTTT. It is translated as CASRSAGEGATGELFF.

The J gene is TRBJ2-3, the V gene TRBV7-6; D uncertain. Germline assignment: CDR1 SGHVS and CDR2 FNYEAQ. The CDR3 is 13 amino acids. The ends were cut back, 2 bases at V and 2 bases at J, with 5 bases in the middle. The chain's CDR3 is CASSLLLTDTQYF. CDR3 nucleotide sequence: TGTGCCAGCAGCTTACTCCTCACAGATACGCAGTATTTT.

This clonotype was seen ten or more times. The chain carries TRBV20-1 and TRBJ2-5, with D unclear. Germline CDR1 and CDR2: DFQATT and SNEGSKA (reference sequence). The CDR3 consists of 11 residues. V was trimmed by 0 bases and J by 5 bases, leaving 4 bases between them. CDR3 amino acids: CSARDRETQYF. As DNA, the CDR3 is TGCAGTGCTAGAGATCGGGAGACCCAGTACTTC.

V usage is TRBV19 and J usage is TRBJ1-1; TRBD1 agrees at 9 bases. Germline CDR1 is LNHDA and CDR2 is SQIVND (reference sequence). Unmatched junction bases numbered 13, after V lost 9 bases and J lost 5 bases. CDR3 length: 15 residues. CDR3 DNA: TGTGCCAGCAACCTCGGCGGGACAGGGAGAACTGAAGCTTTCTTT. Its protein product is CASNLGGTGRTEAFF.

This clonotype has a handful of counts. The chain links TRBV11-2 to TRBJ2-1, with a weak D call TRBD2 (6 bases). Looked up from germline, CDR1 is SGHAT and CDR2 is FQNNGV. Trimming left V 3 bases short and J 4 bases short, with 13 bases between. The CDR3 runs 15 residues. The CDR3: CASSFGLANYNEQFF. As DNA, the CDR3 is TGTGCCAGCAGCTTTGGGCTAGCGAATTACAATGAGCAGTTCTTC.

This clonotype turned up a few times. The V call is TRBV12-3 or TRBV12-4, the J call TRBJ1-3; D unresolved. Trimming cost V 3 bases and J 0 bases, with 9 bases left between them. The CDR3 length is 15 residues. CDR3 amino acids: CASSFLGGSGNTIYF. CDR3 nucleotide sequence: TGTGCCAGCAGTTTTCTCGGTGGCTCTGGAAACACCATATATTTT.

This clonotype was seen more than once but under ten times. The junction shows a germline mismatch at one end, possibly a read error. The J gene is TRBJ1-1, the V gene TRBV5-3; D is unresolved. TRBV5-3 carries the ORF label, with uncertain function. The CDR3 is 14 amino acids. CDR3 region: CASSLRSLGTEAFF. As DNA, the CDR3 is TGTGCCAGCAGCTTAAGGTCCTTGGGCACTGAAGCTTTCTTT.

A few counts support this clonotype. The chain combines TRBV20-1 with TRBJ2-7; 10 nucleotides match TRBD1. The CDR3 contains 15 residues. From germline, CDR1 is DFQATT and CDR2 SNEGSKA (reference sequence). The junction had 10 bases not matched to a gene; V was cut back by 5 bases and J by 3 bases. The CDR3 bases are TGCAGTGCTTATAAGCCGGGACAGGGGCGCTACGAGCAGTACTTC. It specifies CSAYKPGQGRYEQYF.

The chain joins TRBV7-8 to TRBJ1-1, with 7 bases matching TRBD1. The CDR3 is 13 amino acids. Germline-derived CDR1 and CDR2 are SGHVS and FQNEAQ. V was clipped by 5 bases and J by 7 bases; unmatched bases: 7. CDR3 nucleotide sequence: TGTGCCAGCAGCCGTGACAGGGTTCGTGAAGCTTTCTTT. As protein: CASSRDRVREAFF.

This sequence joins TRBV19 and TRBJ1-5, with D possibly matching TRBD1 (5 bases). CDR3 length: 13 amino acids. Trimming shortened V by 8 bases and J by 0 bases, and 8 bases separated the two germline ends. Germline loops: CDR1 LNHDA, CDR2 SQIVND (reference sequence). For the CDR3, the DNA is TGTGCCAGTGACAGTTATAGCAATCAGCCCCAGCATTTT. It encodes CASDSYSNQPQHF.

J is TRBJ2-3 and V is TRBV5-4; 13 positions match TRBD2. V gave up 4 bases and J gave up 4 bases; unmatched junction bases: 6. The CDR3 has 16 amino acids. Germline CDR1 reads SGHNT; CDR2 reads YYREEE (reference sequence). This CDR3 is CASSLGLAGEADTQYF. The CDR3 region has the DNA TGTGCCAGCAGCCTCGGACTAGCGGGAGAGGCAGATACGCAGTATTTT.

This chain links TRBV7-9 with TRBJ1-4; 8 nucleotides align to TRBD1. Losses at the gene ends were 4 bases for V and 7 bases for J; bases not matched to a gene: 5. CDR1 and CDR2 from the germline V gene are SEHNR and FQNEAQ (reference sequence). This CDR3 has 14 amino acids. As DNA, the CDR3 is TGTGCCAGCAGCTCCCAGGGGGCCGCTGAAAAACTGTTTTTT. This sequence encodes CASSSQGAAEKLFF.

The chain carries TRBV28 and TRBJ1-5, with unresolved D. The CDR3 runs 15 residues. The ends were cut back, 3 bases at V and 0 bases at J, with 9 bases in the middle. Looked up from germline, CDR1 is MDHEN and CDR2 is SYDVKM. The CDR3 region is CASSFTDYSNQPQHF. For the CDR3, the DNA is TGTGCCAGCAGTTTTACGGACTATAGCAATCAGCCCCAGCATTTT. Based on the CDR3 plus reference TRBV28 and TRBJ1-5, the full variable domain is DVKVTQSSRYLVKRTGEKVFLECVQDMDHENMFWYRQDPGLGLRLIYFSYDVKMKEKGDIPEGYSVSREKKERFSLILESASTNQTSMYLCASSFTDYSNQPQHFGDGTRLSIL.

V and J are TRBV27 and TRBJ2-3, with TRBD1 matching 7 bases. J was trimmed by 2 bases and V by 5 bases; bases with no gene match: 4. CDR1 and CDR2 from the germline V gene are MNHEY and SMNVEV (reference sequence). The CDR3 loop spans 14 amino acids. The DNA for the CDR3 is TGTGCCAGCAGTACGACAGGGATCACAGATACGCAGTATTTT. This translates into CASSTTGITDTQYF.